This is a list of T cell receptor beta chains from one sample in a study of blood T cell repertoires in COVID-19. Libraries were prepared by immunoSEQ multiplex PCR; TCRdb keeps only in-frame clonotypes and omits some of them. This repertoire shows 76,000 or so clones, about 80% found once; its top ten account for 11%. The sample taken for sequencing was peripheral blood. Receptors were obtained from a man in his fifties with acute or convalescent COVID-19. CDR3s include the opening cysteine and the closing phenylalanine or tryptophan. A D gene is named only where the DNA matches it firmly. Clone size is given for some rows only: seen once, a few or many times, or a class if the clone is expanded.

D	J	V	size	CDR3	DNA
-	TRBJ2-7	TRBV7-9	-	CASSSQGYEQYF	TGTGCCAGCAGCTCACAGGGTTACGAGCAGTACTTC
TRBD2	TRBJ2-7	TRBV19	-	CASSMFSGTTYEQYF	TGTGCCAGTAGTATGTTTAGCGGGACTACCTACGAGCAGTACTTC
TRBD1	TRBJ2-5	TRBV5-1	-	CASSLDRGRETQYF	TGCGCCAGCAGCCTAGACAGGGGGCGAGAGACCCAGTACTTC
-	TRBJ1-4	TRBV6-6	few	CASTPPGRVGEKLFF	TGTGCCAGCACTCCTCCCGGCAGGGTGGGGGAAAAACTGTTTTTT
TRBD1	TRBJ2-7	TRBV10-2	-	CASSPTGSYEQYF	TGCGCCAGCAGCCCGACAGGGTCCTACGAGCAGTACTTC
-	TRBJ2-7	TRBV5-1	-	CASSQNYFGSSYEQYF	TGCGCCAGCAGCCAGAACTATTTTGGGAGCTCCTACGAGCAGTACTTC
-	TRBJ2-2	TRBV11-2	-	CASSLGRGAAGELFF	TGTGCCAGCAGCTTAGGGAGGGGCGCCGCCGGGGAGCTGTTTTTT
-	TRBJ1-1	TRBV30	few	CAWSVRHRARFTEAFF	TGTGCCTGGAGTGTTCGGCACAGGGCCCGTTTCACTGAAGCTTTCTTT
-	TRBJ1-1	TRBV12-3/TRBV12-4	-	CASSNTPNTEAFF	TGTGCCAGCAGTAACACACCGAACACTGAAGCTTTCTTT
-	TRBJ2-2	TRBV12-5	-	CASGLVYGDTGELFF	TGTGCTAGTGGTTTGGTTTACGGTGACACCGGGGAGCTGTTTTTT
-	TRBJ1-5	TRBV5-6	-	CASSFLGASNQPQHF	TGTGCCAGCAGCTTCCTGGGGGCAAGCAATCAGCCCCAGCATTTT
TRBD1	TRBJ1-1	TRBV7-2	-	CASSLALRDRVDAEAFF	TGTGCCAGCAGCTTAGCCCTCCGGGACAGGGTAGACGCTGAAGCTTTCTTT
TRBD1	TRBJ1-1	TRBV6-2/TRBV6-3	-	CASSYSVRDRKNTEAFF	TGTGCCAGCAGTTACTCGGTAAGGGACAGGAAGAACACTGAAGCTTTCTTT
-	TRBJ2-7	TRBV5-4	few	CASSPIGAGLYEQYF	TGTGCCAGCAGCCCTATTGGCGCGGGGCTCTACGAGCAGTACTTC
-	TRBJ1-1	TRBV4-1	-	CASSQGGAGTPEAFF	TGCGCCAGCAGCCAAGGCGGAGCGGGGACGCCTGAAGCTTTCTTT
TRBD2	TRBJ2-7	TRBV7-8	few	CASSLAPFVAGSYEQYF	TGTGCCAGCAGCTTAGCCCCCTTTGTAGCGGGCTCCTACGAGCAGTACTTC
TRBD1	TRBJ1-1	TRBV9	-	CASSAATGTNTEAFF	TGTGCCAGCAGCGCGGCGACAGGGACGAACACTGAAGCTTTCTTT
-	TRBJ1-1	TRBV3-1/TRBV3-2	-	CASSLPGTTEAFF	TGTGCCAGCAGCCTCCCCGGGACAACTGAAGCTTTCTTT
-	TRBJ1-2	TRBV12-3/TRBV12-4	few	CASSRNYGYAF	TGTGCCAGCAGCCGGAACTATGGCTACGCCTTC
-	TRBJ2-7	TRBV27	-	CASSPSIGGSSYEQYF	TGTGCCAGCAGCCCTAGCATTGGGGGGTCCTCCTACGAGCAGTACTTC
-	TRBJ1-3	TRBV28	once	CASSLHLATGTSGNTIYF	TGTGCCAGCAGTCTTCACCTGGCGACAGGTACATCCGGAAACACCATATATTTT
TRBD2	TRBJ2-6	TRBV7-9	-	CASSWFQLADYSGANVLTF	TGTGCCAGCAGCTGGTTTCAACTAGCGGATTACTCTGGGGCCAACGTCCTGACTTTC
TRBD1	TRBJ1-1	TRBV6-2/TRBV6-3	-	CASSNRDRDSGQRYTEAFF	TGTGCCAGCAGTAACCGGGACAGGGATTCCGGACAACGTTACACTGAAGCTTTCTTT
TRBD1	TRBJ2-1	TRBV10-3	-	CAVRDSLNEQFF	TGTGCCGTCCGGGACAGCCTCAATGAGCAGTTCTTC
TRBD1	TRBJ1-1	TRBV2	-	CASSEATGSWTEAFF	TGTGCCAGCAGTGAGGCGACAGGGAGTTGGACTGAAGCTTTCTTT
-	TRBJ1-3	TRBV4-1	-	CASSHADLLSGNTIYF	TGCGCCAGCAGCCACGCGGACTTACTCTCTGGAAACACCATATATTTT
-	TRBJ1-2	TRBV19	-	CASSIEGTYYGYTF	TGTGCCAGTAGTATAGAGGGGACTTACTATGGCTACACCTTC
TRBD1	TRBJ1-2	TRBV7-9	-	CASSSRDRGGYTF	TGTGCCAGCAGCTCCCGGGACAGGGGTGGCTACACCTTC
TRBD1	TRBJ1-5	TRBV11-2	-	CASSLDVGQSQPQHF	TGTGCCAGCAGCTTAGATGTGGGACAGTCACAGCCCCAGCATTTT
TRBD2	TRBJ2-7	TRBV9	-	CASSVKRLALHPYEQYF	TGTGCCAGCAGCGTAAAGAGACTAGCGCTCCACCCCTACGAGCAGTACTTC
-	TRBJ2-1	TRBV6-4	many	CASSEEGSSYNEQFF	TGTGCCAGCAGTGAGGAGGGGAGCTCCTACAATGAGCAGTTCTTC
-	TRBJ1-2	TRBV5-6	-	CASSLARNYGYTF	TGTGCCAGCAGCTTGGCCAGAAACTATGGCTACACCTTC
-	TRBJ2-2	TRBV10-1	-	CASSSGIDRPNTGELFF	TGCGCCAGCAGTAGTGGGATCGACAGGCCGAACACCGGGGAGCTGTTTTTT
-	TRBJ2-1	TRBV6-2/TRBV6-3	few	CASSPRDEQFF	TGTGCCAGCAGTCCCCGGGATGAGCAGTTCTTC
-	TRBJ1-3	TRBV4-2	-	CASSHDPTGAGNTIYF	TGTGCCAGCAGCCATGACCCGACAGGAGCTGGAAACACCATATATTTT
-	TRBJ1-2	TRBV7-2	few	CASSLATVAGGQGYTF	TGTGCCAGCAGCTTAGCGACCGTCGCGGGGGGGCAGGGCTACACCTTC
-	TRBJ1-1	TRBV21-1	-	CASNGGGNTEAFF	TGTGCCAGCAACGGCGGGGGGAACACTGAAGCTTTCTTT
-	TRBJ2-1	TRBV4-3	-	CASSQVSGDYNEQFF	TGCGCCAGCAGCCAAGTTAGCGGCGACTACAATGAGCAGTTCTTC
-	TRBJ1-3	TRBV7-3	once	CASSSTPQIGRGGNTIYF	TGTGCCAGCAGCTCAACACCGCAAATCGGGAGAGGTGGAAACACCATATATTTT
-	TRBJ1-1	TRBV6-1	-	CASSEGSSIANTEAFF	TGTGCCAGCAGTGAAGGATCGTCGATAGCGAACACTGAAGCTTTCTTT
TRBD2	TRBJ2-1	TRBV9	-	CASSVFAREAEQFF	TGTGCCAGCAGCGTGTTTGCGCGGGAGGCTGAGCAGTTCTTC
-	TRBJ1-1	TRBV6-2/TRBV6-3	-	CASSYSISGKDTEAFF	TGTGCCAGCAGTTACTCGATTTCAGGGAAGGACACTGAAGCTTTCTTT
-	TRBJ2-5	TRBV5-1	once	CASSLEGRRETQYF	TGCGCCAGCAGCTTGGAGGGGCGGCGGGAGACCCAGTACTTC
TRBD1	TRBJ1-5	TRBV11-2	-	CASSLGQARNQPQHF	TGTGCCAGCAGCTTGGGACAGGCCCGCAATCAGCCCCAGCATTTT
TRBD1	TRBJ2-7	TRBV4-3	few	CASSQEGGQPYEQYF	TGCGCCAGCAGCCAAGAAGGGGGACAGCCCTACGAGCAGTACTTC
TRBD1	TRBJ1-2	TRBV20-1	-	CSATQGPGYTF	TGCAGTGCTACACAGGGGCCTGGCTACACCTTC
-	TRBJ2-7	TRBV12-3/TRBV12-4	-	CASSSGGYEQYF	TGTGCCAGCAGCTCCGGCGGCTACGAGCAGTACTTC
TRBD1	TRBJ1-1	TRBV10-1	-	CASSAKTGRDTEAFF	TGCGCCAGCAGTGCTAAGACAGGGCGCGACACTGAAGCTTTCTTT